This T cell receptor (beta chain) emerged from a study of technical replicates of blood from a handful of donors. The protocol was immunoSEQ multiplex PCR, while the TCRdb copy is restricted to in-frame clones and leaves out a portion. The sample contains 50,000 to 70,000 clones, 93% of which appear only once. The germline CDR1 and CDR2 sequences are SGDLS and YYNGEE. This CDR3 is built from 16 residues. Trimming left V 6 bases short and J 0 bases short, with 16 bases between. This TCR was sampled from a human donor in good health. Some clones in this sample may be carry-over from other donors' samples. The chain links TRBV9 to TRBJ1-5; possible D gene TRBD1, 6 bases. Sequencing was carried out using PBMCs. The CDR3 loop is CASTLRQEISNQPQHF. DNA for the CDR3: TGTGCCAGCACCTTAAGACAGGAGATTAGCAATCAGCCCCAGCATTTT. Using reference TRBV9 and TRBJ1-5 for the parts outside the CDR3, the full variable domain is DSGVTQTPKHLITATGQRVTLRCSPRSGDLSVYWYQQSLDQGLQFLIQYYNGEERAKGNILERFSAQQFPDLHSELNLSSLELGDSALYFCASTLRQEISNQPQHFGDGTRLSIL.